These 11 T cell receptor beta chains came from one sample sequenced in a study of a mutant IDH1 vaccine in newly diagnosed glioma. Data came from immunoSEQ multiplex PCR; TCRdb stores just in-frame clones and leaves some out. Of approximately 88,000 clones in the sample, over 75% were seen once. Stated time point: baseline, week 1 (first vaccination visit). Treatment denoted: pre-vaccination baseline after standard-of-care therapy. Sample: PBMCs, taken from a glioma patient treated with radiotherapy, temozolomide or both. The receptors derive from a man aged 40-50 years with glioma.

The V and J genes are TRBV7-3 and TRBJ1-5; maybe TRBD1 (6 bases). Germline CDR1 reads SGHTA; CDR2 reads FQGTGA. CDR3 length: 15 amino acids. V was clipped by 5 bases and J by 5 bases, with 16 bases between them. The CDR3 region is CASSRSDSLDQPQHF. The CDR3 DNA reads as TGTGCCAGCAGCAGATCGGACAGCTTAGATCAGCCCCAGCATTTT.

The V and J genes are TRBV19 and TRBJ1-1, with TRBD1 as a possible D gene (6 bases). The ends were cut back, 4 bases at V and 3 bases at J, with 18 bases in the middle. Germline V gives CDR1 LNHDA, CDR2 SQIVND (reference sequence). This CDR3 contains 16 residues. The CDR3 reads CASSTHRAVKDTEAFF. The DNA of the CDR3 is TGTGCCAGTAGTACTCACAGGGCGGTCAAAGACACTGAAGCTTTCTTT.

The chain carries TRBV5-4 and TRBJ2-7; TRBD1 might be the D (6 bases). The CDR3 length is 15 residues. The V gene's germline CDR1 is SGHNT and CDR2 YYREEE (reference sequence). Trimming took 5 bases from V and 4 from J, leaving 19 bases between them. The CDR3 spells CASRLMGAGEYEQYF. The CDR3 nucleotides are TGTGCCAGCAGATTAATGGGAGCAGGGGAGTACGAGCAGTACTTC.

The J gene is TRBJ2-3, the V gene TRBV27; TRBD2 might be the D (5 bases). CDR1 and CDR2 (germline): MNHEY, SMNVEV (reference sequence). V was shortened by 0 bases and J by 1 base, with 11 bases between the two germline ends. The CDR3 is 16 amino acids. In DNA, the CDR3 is TGTGCCAGCAGTTTATCAAGCGGCCCGGGCACAGATACGCAGTATTTT. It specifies CASSLSSGPGTDTQYF.

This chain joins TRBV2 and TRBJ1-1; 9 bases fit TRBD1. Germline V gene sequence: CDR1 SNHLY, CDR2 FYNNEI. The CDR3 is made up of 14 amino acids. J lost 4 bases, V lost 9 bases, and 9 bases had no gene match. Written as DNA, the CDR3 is TGTGCCAGACTAACCGACAGGGGGGGCACTGAAGCTTTCTTT. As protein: CARLTDRGGTEAFF.

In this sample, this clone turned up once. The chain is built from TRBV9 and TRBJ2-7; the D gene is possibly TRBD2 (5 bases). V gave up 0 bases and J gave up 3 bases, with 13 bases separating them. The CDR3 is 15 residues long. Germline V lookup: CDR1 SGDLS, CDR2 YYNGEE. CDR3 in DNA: TGTGCCAGCAGCGTAGGGTCAGCGGAACTCTACGAGCAGTACTTC. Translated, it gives CASSVGSAELYEQYF.

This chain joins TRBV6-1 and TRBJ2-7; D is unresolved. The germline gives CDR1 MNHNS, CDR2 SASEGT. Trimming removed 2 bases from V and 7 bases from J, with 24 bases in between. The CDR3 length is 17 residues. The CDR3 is CASSESLGRQIAGEQYF. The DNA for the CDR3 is TGTGCCAGCAGTGAATCTTTAGGTCGGCAGATCGCCGGGGAGCAGTACTTC.

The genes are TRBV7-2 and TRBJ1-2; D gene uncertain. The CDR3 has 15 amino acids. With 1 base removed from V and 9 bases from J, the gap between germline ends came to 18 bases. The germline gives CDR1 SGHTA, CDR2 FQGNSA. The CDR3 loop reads CASSLVKLAFGRYTF. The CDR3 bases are TGTGCCAGCAGCTTAGTCAAACTGGCGTTCGGGCGCTACACCTTC.

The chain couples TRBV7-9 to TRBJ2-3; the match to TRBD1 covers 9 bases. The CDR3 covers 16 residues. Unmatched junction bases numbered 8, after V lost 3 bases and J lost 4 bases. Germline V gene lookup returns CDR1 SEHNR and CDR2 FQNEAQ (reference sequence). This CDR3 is CASSFRDRVVADTQYF. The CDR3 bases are TGTGCCAGCAGCTTTCGGGACAGGGTTGTCGCAGATACGCAGTATTTT.

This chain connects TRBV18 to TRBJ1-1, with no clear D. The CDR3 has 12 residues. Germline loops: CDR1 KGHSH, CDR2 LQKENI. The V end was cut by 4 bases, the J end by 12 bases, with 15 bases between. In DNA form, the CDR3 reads TGTGCCAGCTCACTTCAGACGGTTCTACCTTTCTTT. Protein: CASSLQTVLPFF.

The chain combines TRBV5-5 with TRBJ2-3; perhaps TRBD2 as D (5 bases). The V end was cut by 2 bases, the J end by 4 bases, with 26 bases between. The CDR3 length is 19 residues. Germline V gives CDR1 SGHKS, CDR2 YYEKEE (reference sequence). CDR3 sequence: CASSLRPENRGLAADTQYF. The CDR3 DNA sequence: TGTGCCAGCAGCTTACGGCCGGAAAACCGAGGACTCGCGGCAGATACGCAGTATTTT.